This T cell receptor beta chain was recovered during a study of blood T cell repertoires in COVID-19 (dated by TCRdb to 2018 to 2021). About the study as a whole: Collaborator samples came from the United States, Italy and Spain and covered acute and convalescent phases of COVID-19. The repertoires were made available in a free public database intended to serve as a resource for research on the immune response to SARS-CoV-2. Where available, HLA class I and class II types were taken from metadata supplied by the sample provider and were not determined by assay-based typing. The samples were drawn from two sources: the first 160 participants of the ongoing ImmuneRACE study, and over 950 subjects contributed by 6 global collaborators. Nearly every sample came with metadata listing a de-identified subject ID, COVID-19 status, age in years and sex. The material from the prospective study consisted of cDNA or gDNA derived from T cells, B-cell-depleted T cells, or PBMCs. Deeply sampled blood TCRbeta repertoires from subjects exposed to, actively infected with, or recovered from COVID-19 were included in the dataset.

V is pruned by 8 bases and J by 2 bases, leaving 10 bases of the junction without a gene match. The germline V gene yields MNHEY for CDR1 and SVGAGI for CDR2. The cysteine opens and the phenylalanine closes a CDR3 of 15 amino acids. Only the CDR3 DNA is retained, 45 bases long and in frame from the first base. TCRbeta CDR3 regions were amplified from genomic DNA by means of the immunoSEQ Assay, a bias-controlled multiplex PCR. Per the source publication's procedure: Within the assay, amplification of reference gene primers was used to estimate how many nucleated cells each sample contained. To quantify the absolute abundance of each unique TCRbeta CDR3 rearrangement, sequence reads were collapsed and filtered. For each sample, productive Simpson clonality was calculated as the square root of Simpson's diversity index over productive rearrangements. TCRdb obtained this table from immuneACCESS and retained in-frame rearrangements with V and J assigned. These tables miss some clones; where compared with another copy, unresolved V genes account for less than half of the shortfall, and the remainder is unexplained. D and trimming come from the DNA, and the V and J calls and clone size come from that table. This sample has a few hundred thousand clones in its table, and approximately 81% of those were observed once. The ten top clones hold less than 4% of the sample.

Points the paper makes about the study in general: How much clinical and demographic metadata was included differed by source and by participant, and the metadata was provided uncurated.

The collaborating institutions used their own protocols to collect whole blood in K2EDTA tubes. For TCRbeta analysis, collaborator samples were shipped as frozen whole blood, as isolated PBMCs, or as DNA extracted from either sample type. This clone is a singleton in its sample. The target of this receptor is not known. No much larger clone exists at a distance of one base, and base qualities are not known. Sequencing was performed on peripheral blood. This TCR was sampled from a woman younger than 35 with acute or convalescent COVID-19. The chain is assembled from TRBV6-5 and TRBJ2-7; TRBD2 aligns with 9 central bases. The CDR3 protein sequence reads: CASLAISGSPYEQYF. Read as DNA, the sequence is TGTGCCAGCCTCGCCATTAGCGGGAGCCCCTACGAGCAGTACTTC.